The next 24 T cell receptor beta chains were all read from a single sample in a study of beta chain features in type 1 diabetes. All of the isolated RNA was reverse transcribed, so expressed TCRB transcripts were sequenced. Sequencing used immunoSEQ multiplex PCR; TCRdb keeps in-frame clones, though not all of them. The top ten clones hold around 0.5% of a sample with tens of thousands of clones, 30% to 40% of them seen once. The sequencing input was stem cell memory CD4+ T cells from blood. The source is a woman under 30 in good health.

Comments on this clone: The conserved final phenylalanine or tryptophan is absent from the CDR3, which likely points to a read error. The V gene is TRBV11-2, the J gene TRBJ2-7; tentative D call: TRBD1 (5 bases). Germline values: CDR1 SGHAT, CDR2 FQNNGV. V was clipped by 2 bases and J by 5 bases, with 10 bases between them. This CDR3 spans 13 amino acids. The CDR3 coding sequence is TGTGCCAGCAGCTTAAGTTTGGACAACGAGCAGTACCTC. Its protein product is CASSLSLDNEQYL.

This clone was detected a few times. The chain has TRBV4-2 and TRBJ1-1, with D possibly matching TRBD1 (5 bases). CDR1 LGHNA and CDR2 YNFKEQ come from the germline V gene. Trimming cost V 6 bases and J 6 bases, with 11 bases left between them. The CDR3 is made up of 12 amino acids. The CDR3 DNA reads as TGTGCCAGCAGGGGGCCTCGGTCTGAAGCTTTCTTT. It translates to CASRGPRSEAFF.

The CDR3: CASSQGMAFGETQYF. Written as DNA, the CDR3 is TGTGCCAGCAGCCAAGGGATGGCTTTCGGGGAGACCCAGTACTTC. The chain uses TRBV14 and TRBJ2-5; D not resolved. V gave up 1 base and J gave up 5 bases, with 14 bases separating them. The CDR3 spans 15 residues. The V gene's germline CDR1 is SGHDN and CDR2 FVKESK.

This chain joins TRBV7-3 and TRBJ2-3; D might be TRBD2 (5 bases). V was clipped by 5 bases and J by 6 bases, with 15 bases between them. Germline V gene sequence: CDR1 SGHTA, CDR2 FQGTGA. The CDR3 contains 14 residues. The CDR3 DNA sequence: TGTGCCAGCAGCCCCGGACCGGGAATCGATACGCAGTATTTT. This codes for CASSPGPGIDTQYF. The variable domain in full, completed from reference TRBV7-3 and TRBJ2-3, reads GAGVSQTPSNKVTEKGKYVELRCDPISGHTALYWYRQSLGQGPEFLIYFQGTGAADDSGLPNDRFFAVRPEGSVSTLKIQRTERGDSAVYLCASSPGPGIDTQYFGPGTRLTVL.

This clone was observed a few times. This sequence joins TRBV6-6 and TRBJ2-1; D is ambiguous. Germline CDR1 is MNHNY and CDR2 is SVGAGI (reference sequence). The CDR3 spans 14 residues. Trimming shortened V by 0 bases and J by 8 bases, and 11 bases separated the two germline ends. Here the CDR3 reads CASSYSISLDEQFF. The CDR3 nucleotides read TGTGCCAGCAGTTACTCGATCAGTCTAGATGAGCAGTTCTTC.

This clone was observed a handful of times. The chain is built from TRBV10-2 and TRBJ2-7; 8 bases agree with TRBD2. V dropped 3 bases and J dropped 5; count of bases not matched to a gene: 6. Per germline, CDR1 WSHSY and CDR2 SAAADI. CDR3 length: 14 amino acids. The CDR3 DNA reads TGCGCCAGCAGTGATACGGGAGGGCTGAACGAGCAGTACTTC. This gives the protein CASSDTGGLNEQYF.

The chain is built from TRBV6-5 and TRBJ2-7, with 7 bases lining up with TRBD2. In germline, CDR1 is MNHEY, CDR2 SVGAGI. The CDR3 has 14 amino acids. V was clipped by 4 bases and J by 2 bases; unmatched bases: 5. CDR3 bases: TGTGCCAGCAGTTCCCTAGCGGCTACCTACGAGCAGTACTTC. This sequence encodes CASSSLAATYEQYF.

The chain joins TRBV6-6 to TRBJ1-5; D gene uncertain. From germline, CDR1 is MNHNY and CDR2 SVGAGI (reference sequence). Between the trimmed V and J ends, which lost 5 bases and 0 bases, there was a span of 11 bases. The CDR3 totals 15 residues. CDR3: CASSPMQYSNQPQHF. CDR3 sequence (DNA): TGTGCCAGCAGTCCCATGCAGTATAGCAATCAGCCCCAGCATTTT.

CDR3 protein: CASSYQTGFSTDTQYF. The CDR3 coding sequence is TGCGCCAGCAGCTACCAAACAGGGTTTAGCACAGATACGCAGTATTTT. J is TRBJ2-3 and V is TRBV5-1, with D maybe TRBD1 (6 bases). V shed 3 bases and J shed 0 bases, with 14 bases lying between them. The CDR3 has 16 residues. The V gene's germline CDR1 is SGHRS and CDR2 YFSETQ.

The V and J genes are TRBV15 and TRBJ2-7; TRBD1 matches at 8 bases. Germline V gene data show CDR1 as LNHNV and CDR2 as YYDKDF (reference sequence). The CDR3 is 16 amino acids. The ends lost 0 bases at V and 2 bases at J; junction bases unmatched: 6. CDR3 in DNA: TGTGCCACCAGCAGAGAGCGGACAGGGTTACCCTACGAGCAGTACTTC. It yields the protein CATSRERTGLPYEQYF.

This chain uses TRBV30 with TRBJ2-1, with D perhaps TRBD2 (5 bases). Germline V gene data show CDR1 as GTSNPN and CDR2 as SVGIG (reference sequence). Trimming removed 6 bases from V and 4 bases from J, with 19 bases in between. CDR3 length: 15 amino acids. DNA for the CDR3: TGTGCCTGTCACGCGGTGGGAGTAGGTTACAATGAGCAGTTCTTC. It encodes CACHAVGVGYNEQFF.

This clone has a single count. V usage is TRBV7-2 and J usage is TRBJ2-2, with D perhaps matching TRBD2 (6 bases). The ends were cut back, 5 bases at V and 4 bases at J, with 17 bases in the middle. The CDR3 has 16 amino acids. Germline CDR1 and CDR2: SGHTA and FQGNSA. In nucleotides, the CDR3 is TGTGCCAGCAGCCCGCGGGACGGTGGGTCCACCGGGGAGCTGTTTTTT. Its protein product is CASSPRDGGSTGELFF. The full variable domain, with the rest looked up from reference TRBV7-2 and TRBJ2-2, is GAGVSQSPSNKVTEKGKDVELRCDPISGHTALYWYRQSLGQGLEFLIYFQGNSAPDKSGLPSDRFSAERTGGSVSTLTIQRTQQEDSAVYLCASSPRDGGSTGELFFGEGSRLTVL.

This chain joins TRBV5-4 and TRBJ2-7, with 9 bases that match TRBD2. The CDR3 runs to 14 residues. Trimming at V came to 0 bases and at J to 2 bases, leaving 0 bases not matched to a gene. Germline V gene sequence: CDR1 SGHNT, CDR2 YYREEE (reference sequence). Here the CDR3 reads CASSLASGAYEQYF. In nucleotides, the CDR3 is TGTGCCAGCAGCTTGGCTAGCGGGGCCTACGAGCAGTACTTC.

The sample holds a few counts of this clone. The V and J genes are TRBV7-3 and TRBJ2-1, with 7 bases matching TRBD2. CDR3 length: 15 amino acids. V shed 0 bases, J shed 1 base, and the junction held 0 bases outside the gene matches. The V gene's germline CDR1 is SGHTA and CDR2 FQGTGA. The DNA of the CDR3 is TGTGCCAGCAGCTTAACAGCGGGGTCCTACAATGAGCAGTTCTTC. Translated, it gives CASSLTAGSYNEQFF.

This chain links TRBV29-1 with TRBJ2-5; 9 bases line up with TRBD1. This CDR3 comprises 12 residues. Germline CDR1 reads SQVTM; CDR2 reads ANQGSEA. Unmatched junction bases numbered 8, after V lost 4 bases and J lost 11 bases. This CDR3 reads CSVGGQGREQYF. The CDR3 bases are TGCAGCGTTGGGGGACAGGGTCGGGAGCAGTACTTC.

This clone was observed a handful of times. V gene TRBV29-1 combines with J gene TRBJ1-4, with unresolved D. The V gene lost 6 bases and the J gene lost 6 bases, with 11 bases spanning the gap. Germline V gene sequence: CDR1 SQVTM, CDR2 ANQGSEA. CDR3 length: 12 amino acids. The DNA of the CDR3 is TGCAGCGTCCGGGAGGCAGATGAAAAACTGTTTTTT. Its protein is CSVREADEKLFF.

CDR3 DNA: TGTGCCAGCAGCTTAGCGACTATTACCTACGAGCAGTACTTC. Its translation: CASSLATITYEQYF. The chain carries TRBV11-3 and TRBJ2-7; D might be TRBD2 (5 bases). V was shortened by 1 base and J by 2 bases, with 9 bases between the two germline ends. The CDR3 contains 14 residues. Germline loops: CDR1 SGHNT, CDR2 YENEEA.

A few counts support this clone. This sample includes further DNA sequences coding for the same CDR3. The V call is TRBV5-1, the J call TRBJ2-3; TRBD1 agrees at 7 bases. J lost 4 bases, V lost 2 bases, and 1 base had no gene match. The germline gives CDR1 SGHRS, CDR2 YFSETQ. CDR3 length: 13 amino acids. The CDR3 loop reads CASSLQGPDTQYF. For the CDR3, the DNA is TGCGCCAGCAGCTTACAGGGGCCAGATACGCAGTATTTT.

The rearrangement links TRBV5-1 to TRBJ1-4; possible D gene TRBD1, 6 bases. Per germline, CDR1 SGHRS and CDR2 YFSETQ. The CDR3 sequence is 16 residues long. Trimming left V 4 bases short and J 4 bases short, with 17 bases between. CDR3 protein: CASSQAERGNNEKLFF. In DNA form, the CDR3 reads TGCGCCAGCAGCCAGGCCGAAAGGGGGAATAATGAAAAACTGTTTTTT.

V is TRBV7-3 and J is TRBJ1-2; 8 bases map to TRBD1. The CDR3 is made up of 15 amino acids. The J segment lost 2 bases and the V segment lost 2 bases, leaving 4 bases of the junction unmatched. Germline values: CDR1 SGHTA, CDR2 FQGTGA. CDR3 in amino acids: CASSLGQGGNYGYTF. The CDR3 nucleotides are TGTGCCAGCAGCTTAGGACAGGGAGGGAACTATGGCTACACCTTC.

The chain is built from TRBV7-2 and TRBJ1-1; 11 bases align to TRBD1. This CDR3 spans 17 amino acids. Germline loops: CDR1 SGHTA, CDR2 FQGNSA. Losses at the gene ends were 5 bases for V and 2 bases for J; bases not matched to a gene: 10. The CDR3 region has the DNA TGTGCCAGCAGCCCCCGGACAGGGGGCGCAGTTAACACTGAAGCTTTCTTT. Translating it yields CASSPRTGGAVNTEAFF.

The chain employs TRBV9 and TRBJ2-3; 14 positions match TRBD2. The V gene's germline CDR1 is SGDLS and CDR2 YYNGEE. The CDR3 sequence is 17 residues long. Germline trimming cut 3 bases from V and 3 bases from J; bases unmatched to any gene: 6. CDR3 in amino acids: CASSEGTSGSGTDTQYF. CDR3 bases: TGTGCCAGCAGCGAGGGGACTAGCGGGAGTGGAACAGATACGCAGTATTTT. The variable domain in full, with the rest retrieved from reference TRBV9 and TRBJ2-3, is DSGVTQTPKHLITATGQRVTLRCSPRSGDLSVYWYQQSLDQGLQFLIQYYNGEERAKGNILERFSAQQFPDLHSELNLSSLELGDSALYFCASSEGTSGSGTDTQYFGPGTRLTVL.

V is TRBV4-1 and J is TRBJ1-2; TRBD1 aligns across 8 bases. The ends lost 0 bases at V and 8 bases at J; junction bases unmatched: 8. Germline loops: CDR1 MGHRA, CDR2 YSYEKL. This CDR3 has 15 amino acids. Written as DNA, the CDR3 is TGCGCCAGCAGCCAAGAACCGACAGGGGCAGGGGGCTACACCTTC. It codes for CASSQEPTGAGGYTF.

This clone was observed a handful of times. The genes are TRBV4-2 and TRBJ2-2, with D possibly being TRBD1 (5 bases). Germline loops: CDR1 LGHNA, CDR2 YNFKEQ. Trimming took off 4 bases at V and 7 bases at J, with 13 bases between the two ends. The CDR3 runs to 14 residues. The CDR3 reads CASSPRTGHGELFF. As DNA, the CDR3 is TGTGCCAGCAGCCCCCGAACCGGACACGGGGAGCTGTTTTTT.